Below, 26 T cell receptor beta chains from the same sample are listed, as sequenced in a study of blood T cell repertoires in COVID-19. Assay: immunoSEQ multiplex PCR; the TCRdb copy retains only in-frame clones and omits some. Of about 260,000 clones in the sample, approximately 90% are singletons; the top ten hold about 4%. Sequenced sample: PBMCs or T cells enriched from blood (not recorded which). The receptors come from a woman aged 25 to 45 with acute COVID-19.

CDR3 DNA sequence: TGTGCCACCAGCAATCCGGGCGGGGAGCCCACAGATACGCAGTATTTT. Protein sequence: CATSNPGGEPTDTQYF. V usage is TRBV15 and J usage is TRBJ2-3; D possibly corresponds to TRBD2 (6 bases). The germline V gene encodes CDR1 LNHNV and CDR2 YYDKDF (reference sequence). Trimming removed 4 bases at V and 2 bases at J, with 16 bases between. This CDR3 has 16 residues.

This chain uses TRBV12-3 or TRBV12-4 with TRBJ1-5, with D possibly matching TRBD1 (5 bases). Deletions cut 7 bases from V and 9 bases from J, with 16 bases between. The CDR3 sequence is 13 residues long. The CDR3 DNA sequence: TGTGCCAGCACCCCCGGGGGGAGTCTGCCCCAGCATTTT. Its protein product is CASTPGGSLPQHF.

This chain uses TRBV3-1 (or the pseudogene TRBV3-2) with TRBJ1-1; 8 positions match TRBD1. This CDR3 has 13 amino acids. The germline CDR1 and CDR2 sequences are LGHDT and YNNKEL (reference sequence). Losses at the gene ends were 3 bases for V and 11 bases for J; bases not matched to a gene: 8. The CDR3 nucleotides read TGTGCCAGCAGCCACCAACAGGGGGTCGGGGCTTTCTTT. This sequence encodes CASSHQQGVGAFF.

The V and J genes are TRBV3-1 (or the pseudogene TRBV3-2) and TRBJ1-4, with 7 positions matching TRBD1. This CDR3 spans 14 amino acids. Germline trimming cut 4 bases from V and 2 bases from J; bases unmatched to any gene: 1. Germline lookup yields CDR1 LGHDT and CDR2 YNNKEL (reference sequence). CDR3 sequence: CASSLRGTNEKLFF. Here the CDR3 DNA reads TGTGCCAGCAGCCTCAGGGGGACTAATGAAAAACTGTTTTTT.

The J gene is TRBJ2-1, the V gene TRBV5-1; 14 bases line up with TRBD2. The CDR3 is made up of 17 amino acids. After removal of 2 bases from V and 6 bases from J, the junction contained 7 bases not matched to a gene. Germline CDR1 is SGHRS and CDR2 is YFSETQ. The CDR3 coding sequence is TGCGCCAGCAGCTTTAGACTAGCGGGAGGGCCTAGCAATGAGCAGTTCTTC. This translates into CASSFRLAGGPSNEQFF.

The CDR3 reads CASSPGELDTQYF. The CDR3 DNA follows: TGCGCCAGCAGCCCGGGTGAGTTAGATACGCAGTATTTT. The chain is built from TRBV5-1 and TRBJ2-3; D is uncertain. CDR1 and CDR2 (germline): SGHRS, YFSETQ. V was trimmed by 4 bases and J by 5 bases, leaving 11 bases between them. This CDR3 is 13 amino acids long.

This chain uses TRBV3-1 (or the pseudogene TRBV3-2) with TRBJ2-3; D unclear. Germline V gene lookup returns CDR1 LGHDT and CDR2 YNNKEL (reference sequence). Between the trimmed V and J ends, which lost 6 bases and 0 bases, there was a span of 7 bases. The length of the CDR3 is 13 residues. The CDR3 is CASSQRSTDTQYF. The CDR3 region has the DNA TGTGCCAGCAGTCAGCGTAGCACAGATACGCAGTATTTT.

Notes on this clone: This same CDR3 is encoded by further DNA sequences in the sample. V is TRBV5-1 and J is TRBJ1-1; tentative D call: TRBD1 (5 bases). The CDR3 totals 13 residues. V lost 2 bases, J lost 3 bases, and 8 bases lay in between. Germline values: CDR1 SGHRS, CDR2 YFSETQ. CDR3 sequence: CASSLSGDTEAFF. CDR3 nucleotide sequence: TGCGCCAGCAGCTTATCGGGGGACACTGAAGCTTTCTTT. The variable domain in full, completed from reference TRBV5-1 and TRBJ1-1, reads KAGVTQTPRYLIKTRGQQVTLSCSPISGHRSVSWYQQTPGQGLQFLFEYFSETQRNKGNFPGRFSGRQFSNSRSEMNVSTLELGDSALYLCASSLSGDTEAFFGQGTRLTVV.

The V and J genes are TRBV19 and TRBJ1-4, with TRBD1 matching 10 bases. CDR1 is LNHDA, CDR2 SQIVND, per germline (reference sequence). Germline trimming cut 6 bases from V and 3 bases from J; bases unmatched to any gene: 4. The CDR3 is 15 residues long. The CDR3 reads CASSQGQGPNEKLFF. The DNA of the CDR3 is TGTGCCAGTAGCCAGGGACAGGGGCCTAATGAAAAACTGTTTTTT.

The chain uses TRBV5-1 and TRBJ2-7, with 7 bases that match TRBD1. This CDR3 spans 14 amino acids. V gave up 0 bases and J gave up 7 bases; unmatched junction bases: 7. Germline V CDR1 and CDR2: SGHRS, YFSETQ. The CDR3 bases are TGCGCCAGCAGCTTGGGACAGGGCCTACTGGAGCAGTACTTC. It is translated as CASSLGQGLLEQYF.

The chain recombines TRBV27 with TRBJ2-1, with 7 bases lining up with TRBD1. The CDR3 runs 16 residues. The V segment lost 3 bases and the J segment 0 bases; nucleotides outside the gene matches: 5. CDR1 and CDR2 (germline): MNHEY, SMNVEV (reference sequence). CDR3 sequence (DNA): TGTGCCAGCAGTTTGGGGACAGAGACCTCCTACAATGAGCAGTTCTTC. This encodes CASSLGTETSYNEQFF.

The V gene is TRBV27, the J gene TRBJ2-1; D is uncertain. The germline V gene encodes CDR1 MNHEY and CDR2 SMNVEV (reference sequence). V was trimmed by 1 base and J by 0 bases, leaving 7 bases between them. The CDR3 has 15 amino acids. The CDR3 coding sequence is TGTGCCAGCAGTTTATTTCCCAGCTCCTACAATGAGCAGTTCTTC. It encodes CASSLFPSSYNEQFF.

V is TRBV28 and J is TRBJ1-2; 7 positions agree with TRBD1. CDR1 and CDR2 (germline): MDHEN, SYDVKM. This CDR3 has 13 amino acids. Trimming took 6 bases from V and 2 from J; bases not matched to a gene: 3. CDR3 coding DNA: TGTGCCAGCAGCTGGGGACAGAACTATGGCTACACCTTC. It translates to CASSWGQNYGYTF.

CDR3 sequence (DNA): TGTGCCAGCAGTTTTCCTACTAGCGGAACAAAGTGGAGCTCCTACGAGCAGTACTTC. It translates to CASSFPTSGTKWSSYEQYF. This chain uses TRBV28 with TRBJ2-7, with 8 bases fitting TRBD2. J lost 0 bases, V lost 3 bases, and 16 bases had no gene match. This CDR3 has 19 amino acids. Germline CDR1 reads MDHEN; CDR2 reads SYDVKM.

The CDR3 here is CASSHRIGNTEAFF. The DNA for the CDR3 is TGTGCCAGCAGTCACAGGATTGGGAACACTGAAGCTTTCTTT. The genes are TRBV28 and TRBJ1-1; maybe TRBD1 (5 bases). Germline CDR1 and CDR2: MDHEN and SYDVKM. This CDR3 spans 14 amino acids. With 5 bases removed from V and 1 base from J, the gap between germline ends came to 11 bases.

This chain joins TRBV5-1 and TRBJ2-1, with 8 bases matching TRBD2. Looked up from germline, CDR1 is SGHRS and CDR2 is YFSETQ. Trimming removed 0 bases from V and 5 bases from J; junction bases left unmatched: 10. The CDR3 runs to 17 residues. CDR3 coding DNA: TGCGCCAGCAGCTTGGCCTGGAGCGGGAGTCCGAACAATGAGCAGTTCTTC. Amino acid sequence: CASSLAWSGSPNNEQFF.

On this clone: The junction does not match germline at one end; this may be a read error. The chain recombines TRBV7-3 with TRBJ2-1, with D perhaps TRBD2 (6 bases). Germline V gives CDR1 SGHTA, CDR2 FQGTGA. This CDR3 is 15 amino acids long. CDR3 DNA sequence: TGTGCCAGCAGCCCGTACACTAGCTCCAACAATGAGCAGTTCTTC. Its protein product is CASSPYTSSNNEQFF.

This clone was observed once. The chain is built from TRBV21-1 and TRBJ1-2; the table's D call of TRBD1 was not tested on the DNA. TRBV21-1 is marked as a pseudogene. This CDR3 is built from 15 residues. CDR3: CASSRTGQVLGGYTF. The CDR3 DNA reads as TGTGCCAGCAGCAGAACTGGACAGGTTTTGGGTGGCTACACCTTC.

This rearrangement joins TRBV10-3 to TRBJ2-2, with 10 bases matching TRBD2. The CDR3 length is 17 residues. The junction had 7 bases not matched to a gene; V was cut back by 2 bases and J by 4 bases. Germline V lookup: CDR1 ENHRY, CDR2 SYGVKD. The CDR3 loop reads CAISEVTSGEFTGELFF. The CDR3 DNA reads TGTGCCATCAGTGAGGTCACTAGCGGGGAGTTCACCGGGGAGCTGTTTTTT.

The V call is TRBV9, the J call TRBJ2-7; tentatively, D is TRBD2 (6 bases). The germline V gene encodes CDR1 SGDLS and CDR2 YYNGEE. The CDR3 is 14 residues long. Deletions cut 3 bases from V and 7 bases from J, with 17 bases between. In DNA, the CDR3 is TGTGCCAGCAGCGATGCGGGGACTTCGCGGGAGCAGTACTTC. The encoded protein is CASSDAGTSREQYF.

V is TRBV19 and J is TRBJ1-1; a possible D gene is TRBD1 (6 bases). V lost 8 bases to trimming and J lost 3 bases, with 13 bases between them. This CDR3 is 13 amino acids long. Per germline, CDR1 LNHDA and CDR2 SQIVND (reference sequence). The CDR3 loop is CASREDSYTEAFF. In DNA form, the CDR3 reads TGTGCCAGTCGCGAGGACAGTTACACTGAAGCTTTCTTT.

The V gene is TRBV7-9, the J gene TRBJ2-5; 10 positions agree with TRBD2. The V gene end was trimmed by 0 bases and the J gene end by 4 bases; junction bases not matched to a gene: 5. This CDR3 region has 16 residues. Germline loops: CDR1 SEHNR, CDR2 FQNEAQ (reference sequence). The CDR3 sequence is CASSLAASGSLETQYF. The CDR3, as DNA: TGTGCCAGCAGCTTAGCGGCTAGCGGGAGTCTAGAGACCCAGTACTTC.

In DNA form, the CDR3 reads TGTGCCAGCAGCCCAAAGCGGAGGAACACCGGGGAGCTGTTTTTT. It encodes CASSPKRRNTGELFF. The chain uses TRBV9 and TRBJ2-2, with D perhaps TRBD2 (5 bases). Trimming took 4 bases from V and 1 from J, leaving 11 bases between them. CDR3 length: 15 residues. CDR1 is SGDLS, CDR2 YYNGEE, per germline.

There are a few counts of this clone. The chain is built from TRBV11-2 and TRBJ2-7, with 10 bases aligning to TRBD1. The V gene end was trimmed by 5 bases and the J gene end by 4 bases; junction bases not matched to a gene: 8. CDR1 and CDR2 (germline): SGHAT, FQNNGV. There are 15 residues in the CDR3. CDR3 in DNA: TGTGCCAGCAGCCCCGGGACAGGGGCTGGATACGAGCAGTACTTC. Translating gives CASSPGTGAGYEQYF.

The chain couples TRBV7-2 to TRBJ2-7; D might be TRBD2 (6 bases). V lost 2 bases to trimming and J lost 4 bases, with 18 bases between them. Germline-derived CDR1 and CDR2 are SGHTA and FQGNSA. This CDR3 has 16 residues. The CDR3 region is CASSLPSGQKGYEQYF. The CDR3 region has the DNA TGTGCCAGCAGCTTACCGAGCGGGCAAAAGGGTTACGAGCAGTACTTC. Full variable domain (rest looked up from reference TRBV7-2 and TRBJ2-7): GAGVSQSPSNKVTEKGKDVELRCDPISGHTALYWYRQSLGQGLEFLIYFQGNSAPDKSGLPSDRFSAERTGGSVSTLTIQRTQQEDSAVYLCASSLPSGQKGYEQYFGPGTRLTVT.

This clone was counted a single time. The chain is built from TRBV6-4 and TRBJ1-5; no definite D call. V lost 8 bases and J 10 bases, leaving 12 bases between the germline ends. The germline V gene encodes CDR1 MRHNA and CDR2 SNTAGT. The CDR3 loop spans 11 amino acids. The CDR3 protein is CASERGSPQHF. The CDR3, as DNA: TGTGCCAGCGAACGAGGGTCACCCCAGCATTTT.